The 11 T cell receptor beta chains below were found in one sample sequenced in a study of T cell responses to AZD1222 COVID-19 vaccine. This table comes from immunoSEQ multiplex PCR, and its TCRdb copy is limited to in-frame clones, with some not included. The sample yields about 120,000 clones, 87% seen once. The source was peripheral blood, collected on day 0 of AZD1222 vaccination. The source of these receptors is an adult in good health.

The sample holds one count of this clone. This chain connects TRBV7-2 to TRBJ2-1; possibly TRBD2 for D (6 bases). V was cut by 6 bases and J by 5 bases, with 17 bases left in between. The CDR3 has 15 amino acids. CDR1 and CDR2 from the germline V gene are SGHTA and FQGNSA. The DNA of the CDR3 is TGTGCCAGCAGACCCACTAGCCCCGCTGACAATGAGCAGTTCTTC. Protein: CASRPTSPADNEQFF.

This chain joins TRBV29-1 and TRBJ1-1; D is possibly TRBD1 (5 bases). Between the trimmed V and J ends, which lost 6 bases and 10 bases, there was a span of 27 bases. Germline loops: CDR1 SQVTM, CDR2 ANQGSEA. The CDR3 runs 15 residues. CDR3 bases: TGCAGCGTAGAGAGAGGGCAGACTTCAGGGTTCGGAGCTTTCTTT. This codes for CSVERGQTSGFGAFF.

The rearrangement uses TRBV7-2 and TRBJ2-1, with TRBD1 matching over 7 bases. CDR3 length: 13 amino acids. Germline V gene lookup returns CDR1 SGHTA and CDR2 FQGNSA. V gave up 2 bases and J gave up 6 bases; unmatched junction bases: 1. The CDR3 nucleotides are TGTGCCAGCAGCTTAAGGGGGCCCAATGAGCAGTTCTTC. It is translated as CASSLRGPNEQFF.

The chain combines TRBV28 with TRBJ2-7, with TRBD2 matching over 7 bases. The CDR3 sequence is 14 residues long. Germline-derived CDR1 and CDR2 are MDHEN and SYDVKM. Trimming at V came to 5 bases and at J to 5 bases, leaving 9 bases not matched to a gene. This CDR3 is CASSPSLAGHEQYF. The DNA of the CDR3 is TGTGCCAGCAGTCCCAGCTTAGCGGGCCACGAGCAGTACTTC. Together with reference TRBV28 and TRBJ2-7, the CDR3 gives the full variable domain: DVKVTQSSRYLVKRTGEKVFLECVQDMDHENMFWYRQDPGLGLRLIYFSYDVKMKEKGDIPEGYSVSREKKERFSLILESASTNQTSMYLCASSPSLAGHEQYFGPGTRLTVT.

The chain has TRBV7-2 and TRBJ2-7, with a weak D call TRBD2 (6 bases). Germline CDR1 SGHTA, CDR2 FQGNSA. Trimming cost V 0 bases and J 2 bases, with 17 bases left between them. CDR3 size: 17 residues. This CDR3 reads CASSLALVFGTAYEQYF. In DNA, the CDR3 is TGTGCCAGCAGCTTAGCGCTGGTTTTTGGGACTGCCTACGAGCAGTACTTC.

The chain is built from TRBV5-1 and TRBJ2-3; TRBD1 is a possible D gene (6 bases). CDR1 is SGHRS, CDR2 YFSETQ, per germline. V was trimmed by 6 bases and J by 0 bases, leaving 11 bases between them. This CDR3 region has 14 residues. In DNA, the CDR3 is TGCGCCAGCAAACAGGGCGGGAGCACAGATACGCAGTATTTT. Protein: CASKQGGSTDTQYF.

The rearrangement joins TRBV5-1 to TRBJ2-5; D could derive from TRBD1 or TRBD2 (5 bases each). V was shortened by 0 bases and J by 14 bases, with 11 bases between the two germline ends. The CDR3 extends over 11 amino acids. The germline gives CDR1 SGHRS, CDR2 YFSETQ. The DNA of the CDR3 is TGCGCCAGCAGCTTGGGGGACCGCCGCTACTTC. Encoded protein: CASSLGDRRYF. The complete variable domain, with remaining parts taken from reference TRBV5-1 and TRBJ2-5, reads KAGVTQTPRYLIKTRGQQVTLSCSPISGHRSVSWYQQTPGQGLQFLFEYFSETQRNKGNFPGRFSGRQFSNSRSEMNVSTLELGDSALYLCASSLGDRRYFGPGTRLLVL.

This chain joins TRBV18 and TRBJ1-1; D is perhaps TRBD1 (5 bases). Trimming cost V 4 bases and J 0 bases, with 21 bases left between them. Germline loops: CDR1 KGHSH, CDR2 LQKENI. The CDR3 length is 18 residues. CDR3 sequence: CASSRGHPQQRMNTEAFF. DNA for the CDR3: TGTGCCAGCTCACGCGGACATCCTCAGCAAAGGATGAACACTGAAGCTTTCTTT.

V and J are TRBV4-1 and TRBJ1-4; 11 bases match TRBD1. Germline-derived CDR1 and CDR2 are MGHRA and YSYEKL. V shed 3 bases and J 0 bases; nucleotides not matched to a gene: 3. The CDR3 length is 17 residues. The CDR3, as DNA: TGCGCCAGCAGCCAGGGACAGGGGGTGACAACTAATGAAAAACTGTTTTTT. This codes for CASSQGQGVTTNEKLFF.

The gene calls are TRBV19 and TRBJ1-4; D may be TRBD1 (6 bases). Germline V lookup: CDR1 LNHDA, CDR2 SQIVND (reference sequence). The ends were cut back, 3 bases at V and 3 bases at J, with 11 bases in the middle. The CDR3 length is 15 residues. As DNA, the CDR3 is TGTGCCAGTAGTATCGATGCAGGGGCTAATGAAAAACTGTTTTTT. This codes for CASSIDAGANEKLFF.

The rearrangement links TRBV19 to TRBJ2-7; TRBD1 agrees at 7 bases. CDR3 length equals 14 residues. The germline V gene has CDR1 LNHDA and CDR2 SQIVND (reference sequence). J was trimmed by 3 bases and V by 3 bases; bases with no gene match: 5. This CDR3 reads CASSIGRGYYEQYF. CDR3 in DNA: TGTGCCAGTAGTATCGGCAGGGGGTACTACGAGCAGTACTTC.